This TCR beta chain was identified in a study of technical replicates of blood from several donors. Profiling relied on immunoSEQ multiplex PCR, and the TCRdb table lists in-frame clones only, not all of them. Here the sample spans about 88,000 clones, 80% to 95% being singletons. V shed 6 bases, J shed 4 bases, and the junction held 6 bases outside the gene matches. CDR1 is SNHLY, CDR2 FYNNEI, per germline. The CDR3 has 15 residues. The chain joins TRBV2 to TRBJ2-5, with TRBD2 matching 12 bases. The clonotype comes from a human donor in good health. The material sequenced was T cells isolated from PBMCs. This chain's CDR3 is CASSPGLAGGETQYF. The CDR3 DNA is TGTGCCAGCAGCCCGGGACTAGCGGGCGGAGAGACCCAGTACTTC.